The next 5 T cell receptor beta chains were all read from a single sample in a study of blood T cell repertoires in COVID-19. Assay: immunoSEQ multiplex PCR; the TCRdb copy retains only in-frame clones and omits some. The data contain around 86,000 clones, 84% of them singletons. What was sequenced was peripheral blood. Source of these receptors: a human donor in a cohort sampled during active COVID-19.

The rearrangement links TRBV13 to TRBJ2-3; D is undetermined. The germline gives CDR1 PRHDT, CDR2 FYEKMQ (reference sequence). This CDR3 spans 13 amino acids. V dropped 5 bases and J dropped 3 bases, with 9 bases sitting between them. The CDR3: CASSTRRTDTQYF. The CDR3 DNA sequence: TGTGCCAGCAGCACCCGCCGGACAGATACGCAGTATTTT.

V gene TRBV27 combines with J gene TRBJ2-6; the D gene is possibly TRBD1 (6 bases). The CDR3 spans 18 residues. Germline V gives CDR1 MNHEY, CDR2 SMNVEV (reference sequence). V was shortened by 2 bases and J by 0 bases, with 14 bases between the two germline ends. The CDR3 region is CASSLHVRGSSGANVLTF. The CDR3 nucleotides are TGTGCCAGCAGTTTACATGTCAGGGGAAGCTCTGGGGCCAACGTCCTGACTTTC.

The CDR3 coding sequence is TGCGCCAGCAGTTTGCTTATCCAGGAATCCTACAATGAGCAGTTCTTC. Its protein is CASSLLIQESYNEQFF. V usage is TRBV5-1 and J usage is TRBJ2-1, with no clear D. Per germline, CDR1 SGHRS and CDR2 YFSETQ. V was clipped by 5 bases and J by 1 base, with 16 bases between them. The CDR3 consists of 16 residues.

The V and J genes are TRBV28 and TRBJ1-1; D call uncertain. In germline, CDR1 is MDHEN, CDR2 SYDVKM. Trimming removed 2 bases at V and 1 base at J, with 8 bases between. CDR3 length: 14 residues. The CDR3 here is CASSLSAGNTEAFF. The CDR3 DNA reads TGTGCCAGCAGTTTAAGTGCGGGGAACACTGAAGCTTTCTTT.

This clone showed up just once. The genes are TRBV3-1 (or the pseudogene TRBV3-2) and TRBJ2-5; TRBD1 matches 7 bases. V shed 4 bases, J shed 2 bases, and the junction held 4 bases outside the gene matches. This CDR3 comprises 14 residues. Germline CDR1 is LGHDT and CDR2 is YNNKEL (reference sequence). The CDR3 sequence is CASSRDRQQETQYF. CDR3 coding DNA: TGTGCCAGCAGCCGGGACAGACAACAAGAGACCCAGTACTTC.